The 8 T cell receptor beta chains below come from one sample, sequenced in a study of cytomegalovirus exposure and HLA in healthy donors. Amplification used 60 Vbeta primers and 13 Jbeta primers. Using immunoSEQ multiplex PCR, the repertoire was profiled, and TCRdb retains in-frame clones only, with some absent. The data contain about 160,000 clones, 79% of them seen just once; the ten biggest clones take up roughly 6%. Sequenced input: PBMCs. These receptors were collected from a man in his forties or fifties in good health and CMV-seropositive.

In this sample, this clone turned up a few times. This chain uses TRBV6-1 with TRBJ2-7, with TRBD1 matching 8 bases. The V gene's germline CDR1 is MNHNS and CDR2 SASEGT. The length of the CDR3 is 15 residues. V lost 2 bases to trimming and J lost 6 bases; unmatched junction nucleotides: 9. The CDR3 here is CASSENWQGAAEQYF. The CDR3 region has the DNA TGTGCCAGCAGTGAAAACTGGCAGGGGGCCGCCGAGCAGTACTTC.

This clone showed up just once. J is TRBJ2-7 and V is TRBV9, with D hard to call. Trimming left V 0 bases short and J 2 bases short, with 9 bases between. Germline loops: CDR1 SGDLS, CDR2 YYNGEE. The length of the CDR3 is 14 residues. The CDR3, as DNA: TGTGCCAGCAGCGTAGGACTTTTGGCCTACGAGCAGTACTTC. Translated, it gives CASSVGLLAYEQYF.

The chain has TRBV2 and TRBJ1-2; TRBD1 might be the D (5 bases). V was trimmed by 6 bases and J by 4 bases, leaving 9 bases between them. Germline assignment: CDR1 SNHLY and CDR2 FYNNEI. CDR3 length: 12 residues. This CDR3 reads CASSPQGYGYTF. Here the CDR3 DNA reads TGTGCCAGCAGCCCCCAGGGCTATGGCTACACCTTC.

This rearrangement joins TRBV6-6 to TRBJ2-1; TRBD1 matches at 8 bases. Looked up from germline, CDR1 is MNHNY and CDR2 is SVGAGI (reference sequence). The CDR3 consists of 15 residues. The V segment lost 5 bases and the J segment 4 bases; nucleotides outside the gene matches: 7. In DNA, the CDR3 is TGTGCCAGCAGTCCTCAGGACAGGGAATACAATGAGCAGTTCTTC. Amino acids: CASSPQDREYNEQFF.

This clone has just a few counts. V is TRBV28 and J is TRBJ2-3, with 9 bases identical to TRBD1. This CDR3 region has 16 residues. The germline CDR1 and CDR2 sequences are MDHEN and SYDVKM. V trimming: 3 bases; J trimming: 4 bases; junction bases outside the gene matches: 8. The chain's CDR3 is CASSLGTGWRADTQYF. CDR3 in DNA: TGTGCCAGCAGTTTGGGGACAGGGTGGCGAGCAGATACGCAGTATTTT.

Here the CDR3 DNA reads TGTGCCAGCAGCGCGGGGGGCGGAGAGACCCAGTACTTC. Residues: CASSAGGGETQYF. V is TRBV13 and J is TRBJ2-5, with 8 bases matching TRBD2. Germline trimming cut 5 bases from V and 4 bases from J; bases unmatched to any gene: 3. The CDR3 is 13 amino acids. Germline loops: CDR1 PRHDT, CDR2 FYEKMQ (reference sequence). Variable domain in full (rest from reference TRBV13 and TRBJ2-5): AAGVIQSPRHLIKEKRETATLKCYPIPRHDTVYWYQQGPGQDPQFLISFYEKMQSDKGSIPDRFSAQQFSDYHSELNMSSLELGDSALYFCASSAGGGETQYFGPGTRLLVL.

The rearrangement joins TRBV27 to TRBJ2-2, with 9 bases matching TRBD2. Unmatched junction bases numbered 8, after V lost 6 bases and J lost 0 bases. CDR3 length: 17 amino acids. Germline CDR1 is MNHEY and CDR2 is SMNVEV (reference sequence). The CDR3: CASSPSSGSPNTGELFF. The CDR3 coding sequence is TGTGCCAGCAGCCCGAGTAGCGGGAGTCCGAACACCGGGGAGCTGTTTTTT.

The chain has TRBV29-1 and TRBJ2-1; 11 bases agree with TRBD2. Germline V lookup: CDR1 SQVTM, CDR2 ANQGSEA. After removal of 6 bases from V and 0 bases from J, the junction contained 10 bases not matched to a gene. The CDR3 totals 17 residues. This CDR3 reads CSVLGLAGGSSYNEQFF. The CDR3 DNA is TGCAGCGTCCTTGGGCTAGCGGGAGGTTCCTCCTACAATGAGCAGTTCTTC.